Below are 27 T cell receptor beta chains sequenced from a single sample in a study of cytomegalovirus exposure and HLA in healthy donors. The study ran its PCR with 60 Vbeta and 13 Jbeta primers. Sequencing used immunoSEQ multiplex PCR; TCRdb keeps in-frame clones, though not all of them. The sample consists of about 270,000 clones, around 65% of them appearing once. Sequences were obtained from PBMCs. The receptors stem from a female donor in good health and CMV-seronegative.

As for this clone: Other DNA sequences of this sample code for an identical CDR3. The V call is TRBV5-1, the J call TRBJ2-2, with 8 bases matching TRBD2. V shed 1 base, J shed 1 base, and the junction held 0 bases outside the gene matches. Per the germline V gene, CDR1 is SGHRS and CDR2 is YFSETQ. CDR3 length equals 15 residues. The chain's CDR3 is CASSLTSGNTGELFF. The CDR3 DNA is TGCGCCAGCAGCTTGACTAGCGGGAACACCGGGGAGCTGTTTTTT. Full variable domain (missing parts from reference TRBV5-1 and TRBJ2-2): KAGVTQTPRYLIKTRGQQVTLSCSPISGHRSVSWYQQTPGQGLQFLFEYFSETQRNKGNFPGRFSGRQFSNSRSEMNVSTLELGDSALYLCASSLTSGNTGELFFGEGSRLTVL.

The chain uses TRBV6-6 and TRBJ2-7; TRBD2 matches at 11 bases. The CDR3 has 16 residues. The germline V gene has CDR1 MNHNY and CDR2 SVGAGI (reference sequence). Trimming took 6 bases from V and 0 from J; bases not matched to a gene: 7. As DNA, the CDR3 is TGTGCCAGCAGAGGACGGCTAGCGGGAGGCTCCTACGAGCAGTACTTC. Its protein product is CASRGRLAGGSYEQYF.

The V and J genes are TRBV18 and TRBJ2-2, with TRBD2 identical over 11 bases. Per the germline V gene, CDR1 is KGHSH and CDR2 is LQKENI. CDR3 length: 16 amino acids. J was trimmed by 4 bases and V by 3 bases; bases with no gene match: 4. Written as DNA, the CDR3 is TGTGCCAGCTCACCTATGACTAGCGGGGCCACCGGGGAGCTGTTTTTT. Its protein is CASSPMTSGATGELFF.

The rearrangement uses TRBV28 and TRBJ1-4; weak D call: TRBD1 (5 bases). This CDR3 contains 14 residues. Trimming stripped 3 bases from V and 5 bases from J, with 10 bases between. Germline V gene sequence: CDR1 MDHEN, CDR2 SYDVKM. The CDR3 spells CASSLGGGNEKLFF. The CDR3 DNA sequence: TGTGCCAGCAGTTTGGGGGGGGGAAATGAAAAACTGTTTTTT.

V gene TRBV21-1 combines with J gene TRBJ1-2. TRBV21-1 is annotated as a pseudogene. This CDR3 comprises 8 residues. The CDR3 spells CAPRGYTF. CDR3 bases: TGTGCCCCGAGGGGCTACACCTTC.

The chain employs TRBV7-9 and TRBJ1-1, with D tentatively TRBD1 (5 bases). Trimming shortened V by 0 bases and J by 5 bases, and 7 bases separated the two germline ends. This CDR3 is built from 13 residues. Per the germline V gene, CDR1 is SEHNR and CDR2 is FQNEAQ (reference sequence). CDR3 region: CASSLAPGTEAFF. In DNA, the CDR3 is TGTGCCAGCAGCTTAGCTCCAGGGACTGAAGCTTTCTTT.

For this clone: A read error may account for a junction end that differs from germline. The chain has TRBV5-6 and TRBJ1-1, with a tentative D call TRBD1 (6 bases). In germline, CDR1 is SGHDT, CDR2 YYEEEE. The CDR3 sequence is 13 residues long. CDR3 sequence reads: CAGSFQGTTEAFF. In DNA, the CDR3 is TGTGCCGGCAGCTTCCAGGGGACCACTGAAGCTTTCTTT. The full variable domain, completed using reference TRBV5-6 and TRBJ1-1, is DAGVTQSPTHLIKTRGQQVTLRCSPKSGHDTVSWYQQALGQGPQFIFQYYEEEERQRGNFPDRFSGHQFPNYSSELNVNALLLGDSALYLCAGSFQGTTEAFFGQGTRLTVV.

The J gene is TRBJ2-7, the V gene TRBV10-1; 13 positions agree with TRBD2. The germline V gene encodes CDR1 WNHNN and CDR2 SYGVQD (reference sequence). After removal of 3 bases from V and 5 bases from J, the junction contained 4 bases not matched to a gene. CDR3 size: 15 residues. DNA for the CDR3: TGCGCCAGCAGTGATCCCGGGACTAGCGGGGACGAGCAGTACTTC. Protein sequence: CASSDPGTSGDEQYF.

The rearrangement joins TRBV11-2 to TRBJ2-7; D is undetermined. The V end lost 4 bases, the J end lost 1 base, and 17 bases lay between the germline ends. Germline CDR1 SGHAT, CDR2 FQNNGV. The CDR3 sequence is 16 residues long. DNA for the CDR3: TGTGCCAGCAGCTCCCTGGCTAGTGGTGGTTCCTACGAGCAGTACTTC. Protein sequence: CASSSLASGGSYEQYF. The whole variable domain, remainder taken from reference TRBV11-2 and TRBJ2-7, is EAGVAQSPRYKIIEKRQSVAFWCNPISGHATLYWYQQILGQGPKLLIQFQNNGVVDDSQLPKDRFSAERLKGVDSTLKIQPAKLEDSAVYLCASSSLASGGSYEQYFGPGTRLTVT.

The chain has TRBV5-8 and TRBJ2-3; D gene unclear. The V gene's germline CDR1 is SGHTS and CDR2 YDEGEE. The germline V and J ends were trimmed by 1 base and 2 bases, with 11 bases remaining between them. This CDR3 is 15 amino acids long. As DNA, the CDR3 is TGTGCCAGCAGCTTGAGGCGGCGACTCACAGATACGCAGTATTTT. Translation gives CASSLRRRLTDTQYF. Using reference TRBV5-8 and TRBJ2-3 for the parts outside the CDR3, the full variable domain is EAGVTQSPTHLIKTRGQQATLRCSPISGHTSVYWYQQALGLGLQFLLWYDEGEERNRGNFPPRFSGRQFPNYSSELNVNALELEDSALYLCASSLRRRLTDTQYFGPGTRLTVL.

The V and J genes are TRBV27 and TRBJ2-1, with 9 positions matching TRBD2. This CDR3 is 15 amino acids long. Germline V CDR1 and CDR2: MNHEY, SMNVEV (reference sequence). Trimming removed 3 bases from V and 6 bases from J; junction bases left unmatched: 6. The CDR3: CASSFSGSPFNEQFF. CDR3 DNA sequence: TGTGCCAGCAGTTTTAGCGGGAGCCCGTTCAATGAGCAGTTCTTC.

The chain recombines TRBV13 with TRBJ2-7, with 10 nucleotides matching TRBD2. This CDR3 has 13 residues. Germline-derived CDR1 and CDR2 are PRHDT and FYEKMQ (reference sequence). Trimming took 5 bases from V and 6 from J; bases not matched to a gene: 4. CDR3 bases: TGTGCCAGCAGCCTGAGGACTAGCGGCGAGCAGTACTTC. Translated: CASSLRTSGEQYF.

The CDR3 region is CASSLLLSQGNNSPLHF. As DNA, the CDR3 is TGTGCCAGCAGCTTGCTTCTTTCACAGGGTAACAATTCACCCCTCCACTTT. The V and J genes are TRBV5-6 and TRBJ1-6; possible D gene TRBD1, 6 bases. V was pared by 1 base and J by 7 bases, with 18 bases between. There are 17 residues in the CDR3. CDR1 SGHDT and CDR2 YYEEEE come from the germline V gene.

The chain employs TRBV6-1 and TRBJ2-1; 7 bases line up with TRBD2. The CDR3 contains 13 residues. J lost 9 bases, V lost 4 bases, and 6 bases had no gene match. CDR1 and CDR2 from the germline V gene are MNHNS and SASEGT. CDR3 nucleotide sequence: TGTGCCAGCAGTGTTGGCGGGAGCAGTGAGCAGTTCTTC. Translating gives CASSVGGSSEQFF.

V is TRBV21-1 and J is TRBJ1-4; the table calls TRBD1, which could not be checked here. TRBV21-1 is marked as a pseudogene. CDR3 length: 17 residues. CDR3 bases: TGTGCCAGCAGCGCACCAGACAGGGGATTTTCTGCCGAGAAACTGTTTTTT. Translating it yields CASSAPDRGFSAEKLFF.

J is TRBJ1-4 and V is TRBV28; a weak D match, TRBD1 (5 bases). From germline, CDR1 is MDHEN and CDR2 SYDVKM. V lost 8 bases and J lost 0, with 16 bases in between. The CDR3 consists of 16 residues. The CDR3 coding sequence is TGTGCCAGCCACCCGGGGGGGTCCGCAACTAATGAAAAACTGTTTTTT. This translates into CASHPGGSATNEKLFF.

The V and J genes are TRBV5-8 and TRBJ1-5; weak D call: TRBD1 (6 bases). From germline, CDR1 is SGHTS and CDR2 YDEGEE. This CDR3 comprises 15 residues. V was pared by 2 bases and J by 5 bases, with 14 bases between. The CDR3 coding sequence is TGTGCCAGCAGCTTCGACAGGTCATTCGATCAGCCCCAGCATTTT. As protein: CASSFDRSFDQPQHF.

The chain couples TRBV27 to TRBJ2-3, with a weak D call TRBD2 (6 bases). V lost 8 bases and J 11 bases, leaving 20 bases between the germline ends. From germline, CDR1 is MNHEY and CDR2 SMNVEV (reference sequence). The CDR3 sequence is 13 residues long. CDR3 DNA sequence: TGTGCCAGCCAGGCGGGGTTTGTTAGGGAGCAGTATTTT. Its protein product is CASQAGFVREQYF.

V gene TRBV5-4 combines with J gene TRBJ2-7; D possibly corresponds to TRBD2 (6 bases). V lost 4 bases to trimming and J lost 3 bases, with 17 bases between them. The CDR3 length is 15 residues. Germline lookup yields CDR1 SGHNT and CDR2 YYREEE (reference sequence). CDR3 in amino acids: CASSASGTGNYEQYF. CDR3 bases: TGTGCCAGCAGCGCATCCGGGACTGGAAACTACGAGCAGTACTTC.

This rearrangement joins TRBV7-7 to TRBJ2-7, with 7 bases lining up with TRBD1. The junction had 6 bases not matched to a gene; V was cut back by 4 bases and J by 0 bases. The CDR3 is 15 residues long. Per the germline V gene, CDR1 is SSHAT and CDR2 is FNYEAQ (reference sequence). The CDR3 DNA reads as TGTGCCAGCAGCTCTCGGGACAGTCTCTCCTACGAGCAGTACTTC. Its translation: CASSSRDSLSYEQYF.

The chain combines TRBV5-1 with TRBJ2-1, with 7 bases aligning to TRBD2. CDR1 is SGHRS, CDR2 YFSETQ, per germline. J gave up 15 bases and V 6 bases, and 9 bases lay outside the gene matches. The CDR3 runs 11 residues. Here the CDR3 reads CASTLGLDLFF. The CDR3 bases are TGCGCCAGCACTCTAGGACTAGATCTGTTCTTC.

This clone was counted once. The DNA for the CDR3 is TGTGCCAGCAGCCAGAATTGGGCGGGTAACACCGGGGAGCTGTTTTTT. It is translated as CASSQNWAGNTGELFF. The chain carries TRBV7-9 and TRBJ2-2; tentative D call: TRBD2 (5 bases). Trimming took off 5 bases at V and 2 bases at J, with 15 bases between the two ends. Germline CDR1 SEHNR, CDR2 FQNEAQ (reference sequence). This CDR3 is built from 16 residues.

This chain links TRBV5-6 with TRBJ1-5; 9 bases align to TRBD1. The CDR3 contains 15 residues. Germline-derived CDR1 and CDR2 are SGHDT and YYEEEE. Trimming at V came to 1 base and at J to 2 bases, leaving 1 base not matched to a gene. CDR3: CASSLRTGGNQPQHF. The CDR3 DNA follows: TGTGCCAGCAGCTTGAGGACAGGGGGCAATCAGCCCCAGCATTTT.

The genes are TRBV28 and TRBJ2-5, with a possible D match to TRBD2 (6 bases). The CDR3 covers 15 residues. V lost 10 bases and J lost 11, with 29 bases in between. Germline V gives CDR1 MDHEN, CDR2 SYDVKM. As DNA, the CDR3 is TGTGCCACACACCCCCGCCCCTTGGAGGGCGTGGTTCAGTACTTC. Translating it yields CATHPRPLEGVVQYF.

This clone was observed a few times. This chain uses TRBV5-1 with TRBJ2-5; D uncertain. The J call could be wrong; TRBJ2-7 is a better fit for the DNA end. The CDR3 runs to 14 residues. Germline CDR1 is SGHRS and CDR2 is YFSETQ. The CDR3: CASSLNSDSYEQYF. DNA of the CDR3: TGCGCCAGCAGCTTGAATTCAGACTCCTACGAGCAGTACTTC.

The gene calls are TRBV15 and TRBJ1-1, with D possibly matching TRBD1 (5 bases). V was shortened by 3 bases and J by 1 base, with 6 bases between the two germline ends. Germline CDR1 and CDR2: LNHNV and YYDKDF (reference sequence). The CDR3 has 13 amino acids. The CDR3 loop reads CATSSRENTEAFF. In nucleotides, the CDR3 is TGTGCCACCAGCAGCAGGGAGAACACTGAAGCTTTCTTT.

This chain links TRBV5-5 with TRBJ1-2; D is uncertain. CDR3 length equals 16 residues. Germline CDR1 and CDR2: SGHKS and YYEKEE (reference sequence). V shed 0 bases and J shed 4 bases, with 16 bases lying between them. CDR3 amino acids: CASSLAWSGVLYGYTF. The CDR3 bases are TGTGCCAGCAGCTTGGCCTGGAGCGGGGTCCTCTATGGCTACACCTTC.